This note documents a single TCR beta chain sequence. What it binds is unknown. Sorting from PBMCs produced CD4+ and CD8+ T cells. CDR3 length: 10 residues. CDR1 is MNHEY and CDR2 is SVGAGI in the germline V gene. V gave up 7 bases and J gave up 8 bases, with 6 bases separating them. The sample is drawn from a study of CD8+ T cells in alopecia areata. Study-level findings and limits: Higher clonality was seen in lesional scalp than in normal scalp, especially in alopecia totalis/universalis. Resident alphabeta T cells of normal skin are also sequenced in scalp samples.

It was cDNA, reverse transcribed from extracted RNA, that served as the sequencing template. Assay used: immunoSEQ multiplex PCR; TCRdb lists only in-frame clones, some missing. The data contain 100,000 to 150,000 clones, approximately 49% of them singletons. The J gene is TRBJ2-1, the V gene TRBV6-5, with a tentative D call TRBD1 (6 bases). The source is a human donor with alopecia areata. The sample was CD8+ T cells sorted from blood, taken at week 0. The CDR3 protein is CASKGDEQFF. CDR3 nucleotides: TGTGCCAGCAAGGGGGATGAGCAGTTCTTC.